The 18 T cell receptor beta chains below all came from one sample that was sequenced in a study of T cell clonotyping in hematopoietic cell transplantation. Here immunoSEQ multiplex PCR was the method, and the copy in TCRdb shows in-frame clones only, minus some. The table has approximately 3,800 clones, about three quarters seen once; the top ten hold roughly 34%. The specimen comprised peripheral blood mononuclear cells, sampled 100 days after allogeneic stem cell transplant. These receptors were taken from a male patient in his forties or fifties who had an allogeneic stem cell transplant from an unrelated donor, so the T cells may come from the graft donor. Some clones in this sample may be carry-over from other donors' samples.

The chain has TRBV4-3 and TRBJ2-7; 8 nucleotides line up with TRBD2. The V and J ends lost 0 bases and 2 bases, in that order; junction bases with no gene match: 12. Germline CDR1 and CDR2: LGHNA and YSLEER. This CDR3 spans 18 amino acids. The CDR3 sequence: CASSQEWLPLAETYEQYF. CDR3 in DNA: TGCGCCAGCAGCCAAGAATGGCTTCCACTAGCGGAGACCTACGAGCAGTACTTC.

The CDR3 region is CASSPRTGEGFGYTF. The CDR3 bases are TGTGCCAGTAGTCCCCGGACAGGGGAAGGGTTTGGCTACACCTTC. The V call is TRBV19, the J call TRBJ1-2; 9 bases match TRBD1. CDR3 length: 15 amino acids. The germline V gene encodes CDR1 LNHDA and CDR2 SQIVND (reference sequence). V shed 5 bases, J shed 7 bases, and the junction held 11 bases outside the gene matches.

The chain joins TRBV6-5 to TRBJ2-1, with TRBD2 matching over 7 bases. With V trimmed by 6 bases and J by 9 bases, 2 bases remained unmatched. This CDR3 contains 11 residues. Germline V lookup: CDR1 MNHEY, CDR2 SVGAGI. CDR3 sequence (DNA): TGTGCCAGCAGGGCGGGAGTTGAGCAGTTCTTC. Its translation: CASRAGVEQFF.

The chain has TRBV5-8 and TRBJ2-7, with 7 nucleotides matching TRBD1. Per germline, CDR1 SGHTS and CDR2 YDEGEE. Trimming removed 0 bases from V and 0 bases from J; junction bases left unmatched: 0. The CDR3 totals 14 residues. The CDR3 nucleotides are TGTGCCAGCAGCTTGGGGGACAGCTCCTACGAGCAGTACTTC. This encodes CASSLGDSSYEQYF.

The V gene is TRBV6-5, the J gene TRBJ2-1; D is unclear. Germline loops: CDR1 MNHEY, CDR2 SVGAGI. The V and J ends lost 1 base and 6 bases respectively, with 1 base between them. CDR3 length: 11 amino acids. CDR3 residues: CASSYFNEQFF. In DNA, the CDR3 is TGTGCCAGCAGTTACTTCAATGAGCAGTTCTTC.

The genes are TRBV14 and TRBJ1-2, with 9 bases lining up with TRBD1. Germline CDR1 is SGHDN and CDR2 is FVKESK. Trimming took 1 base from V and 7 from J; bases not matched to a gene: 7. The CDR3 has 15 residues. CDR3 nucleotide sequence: TGTGCCAGCAGCCAAGCTACCGGGACAGGGCTTGGCTACACCTTC. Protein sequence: CASSQATGTGLGYTF.

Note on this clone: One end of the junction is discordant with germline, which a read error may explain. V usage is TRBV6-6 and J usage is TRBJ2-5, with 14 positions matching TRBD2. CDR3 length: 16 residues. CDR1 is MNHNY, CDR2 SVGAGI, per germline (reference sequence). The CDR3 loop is CASSDSGTSGGRDQYF. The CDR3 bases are TGTGCCAGCAGTGACTCCGGGACTAGCGGGGGACGGGACCAGTACTTC.

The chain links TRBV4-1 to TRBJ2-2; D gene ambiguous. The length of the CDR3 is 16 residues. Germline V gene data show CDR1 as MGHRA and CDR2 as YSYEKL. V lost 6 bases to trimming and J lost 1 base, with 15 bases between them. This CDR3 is CASSLMAELNTGELFF. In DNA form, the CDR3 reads TGCGCCAGCAGTCTCATGGCGGAGCTGAACACCGGGGAGCTGTTTTTT.

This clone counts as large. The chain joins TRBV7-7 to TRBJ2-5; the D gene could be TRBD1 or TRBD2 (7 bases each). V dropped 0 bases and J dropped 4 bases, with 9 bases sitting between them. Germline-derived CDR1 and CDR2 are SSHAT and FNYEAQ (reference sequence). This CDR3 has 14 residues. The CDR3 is CASSLARGGETQYF. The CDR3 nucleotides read TGTGCCAGCAGCTTAGCCAGGGGGGGAGAGACCCAGTACTTC.

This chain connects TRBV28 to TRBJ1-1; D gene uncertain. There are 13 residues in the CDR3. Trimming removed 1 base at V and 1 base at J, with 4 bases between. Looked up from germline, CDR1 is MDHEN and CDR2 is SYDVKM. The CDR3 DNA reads TGTGCCAGCAGTTTATCTTGGAACACTGAAGCTTTCTTT. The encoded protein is CASSLSWNTEAFF.

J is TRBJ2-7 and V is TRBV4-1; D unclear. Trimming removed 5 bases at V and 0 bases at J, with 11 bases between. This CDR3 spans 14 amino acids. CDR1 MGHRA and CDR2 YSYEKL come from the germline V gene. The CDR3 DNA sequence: TGCGCCAGCAGCATACAGCCGAGCTCCTACGAGCAGTACTTC. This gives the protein CASSIQPSSYEQYF.

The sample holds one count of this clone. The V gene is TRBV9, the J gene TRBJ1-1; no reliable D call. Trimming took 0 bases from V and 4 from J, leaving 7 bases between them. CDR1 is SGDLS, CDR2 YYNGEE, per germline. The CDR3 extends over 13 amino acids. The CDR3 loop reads CASSVVMGTEAFF. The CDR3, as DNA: TGTGCCAGCAGCGTAGTGATGGGCACTGAAGCTTTCTTT.

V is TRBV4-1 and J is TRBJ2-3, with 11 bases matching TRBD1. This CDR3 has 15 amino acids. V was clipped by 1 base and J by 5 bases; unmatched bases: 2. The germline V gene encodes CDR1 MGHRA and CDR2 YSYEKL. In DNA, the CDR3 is TGCGCCAGCAGCCAAGCAGGGACAGGGGGAGATACGCAGTATTTT. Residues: CASSQAGTGGDTQYF.

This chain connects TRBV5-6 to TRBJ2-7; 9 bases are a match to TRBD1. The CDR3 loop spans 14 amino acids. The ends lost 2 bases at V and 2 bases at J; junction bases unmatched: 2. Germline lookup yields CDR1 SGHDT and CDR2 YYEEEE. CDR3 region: CASSFGQGTYEQYF. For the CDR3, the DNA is TGTGCCAGCAGCTTCGGACAGGGGACCTACGAGCAGTACTTC.

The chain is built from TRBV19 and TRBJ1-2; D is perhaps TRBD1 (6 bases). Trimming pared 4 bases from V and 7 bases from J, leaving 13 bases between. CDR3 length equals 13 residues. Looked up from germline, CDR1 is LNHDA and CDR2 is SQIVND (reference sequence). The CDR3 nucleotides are TGTGCCAGTAGTACGAGGACAGCGGGTGGCTACACCTTC. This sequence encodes CASSTRTAGGYTF.

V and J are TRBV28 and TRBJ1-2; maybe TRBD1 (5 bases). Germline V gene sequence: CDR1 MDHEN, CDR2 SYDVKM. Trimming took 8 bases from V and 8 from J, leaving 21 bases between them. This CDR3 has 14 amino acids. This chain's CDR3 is CASVSRGAPGGYTF. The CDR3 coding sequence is TGTGCCAGCGTTAGTAGAGGGGCTCCAGGAGGCTACACCTTC.

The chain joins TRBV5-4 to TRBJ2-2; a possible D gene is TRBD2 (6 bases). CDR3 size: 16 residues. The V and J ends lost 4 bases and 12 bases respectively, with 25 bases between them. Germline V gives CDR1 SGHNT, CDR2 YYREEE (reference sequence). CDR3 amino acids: CASSPPGTQPPEKLFF. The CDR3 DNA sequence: TGTGCCAGCAGCCCCCCCGGGACTCAACCACCAGAAAAGCTGTTTTTT.

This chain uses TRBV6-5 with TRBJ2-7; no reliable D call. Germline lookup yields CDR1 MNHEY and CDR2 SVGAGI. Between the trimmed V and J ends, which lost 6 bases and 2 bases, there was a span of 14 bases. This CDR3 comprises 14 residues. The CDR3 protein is CASSPFGAAYEQYF. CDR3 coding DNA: TGTGCCAGCAGCCCCTTTGGAGCCGCCTACGAGCAGTACTTC.